Listed here is a single T cell receptor beta chain. This entry comes from a study of blood T cell repertoires in COVID-19. This CDR3 is 16 amino acids long. Trimming took 3 bases from V and 5 from J, leaving 16 bases between them. Germline assignment: CDR1 KGHDR and CDR2 SFDVKD. The table came from immunoSEQ multiplex PCR; TCRdb's copy has only in-frame clones and leaves some out. The sample has 150,000 or so clones; under 95% are singletons. This sequence joins TRBV24-1 and TRBJ2-1; D gene unclear. The sequencing sample was made of peripheral blood. This receptor was taken from a man aged 50-59 years with acute or convalescent COVID-19. The CDR3 is CATSDPEYIADNEQFF. The CDR3 region has the DNA TGTGCCACCAGTGATCCCGAGTACATTGCGGACAATGAGCAGTTCTTC.